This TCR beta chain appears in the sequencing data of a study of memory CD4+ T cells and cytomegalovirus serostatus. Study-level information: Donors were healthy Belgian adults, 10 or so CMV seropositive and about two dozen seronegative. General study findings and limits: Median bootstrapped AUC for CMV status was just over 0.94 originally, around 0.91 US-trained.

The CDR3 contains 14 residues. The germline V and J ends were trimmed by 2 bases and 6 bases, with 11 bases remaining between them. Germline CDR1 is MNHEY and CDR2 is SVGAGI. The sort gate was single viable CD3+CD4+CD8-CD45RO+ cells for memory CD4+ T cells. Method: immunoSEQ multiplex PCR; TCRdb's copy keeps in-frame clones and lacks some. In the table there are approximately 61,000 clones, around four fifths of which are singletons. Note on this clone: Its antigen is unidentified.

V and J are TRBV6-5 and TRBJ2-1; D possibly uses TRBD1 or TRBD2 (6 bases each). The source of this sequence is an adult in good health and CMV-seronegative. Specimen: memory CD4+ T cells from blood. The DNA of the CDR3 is TGTGCCAGCAGTTACGAGGGGGGTCCCAATGAGCAGTTCTTC. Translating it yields CASSYEGGPNEQFF.